The present TCR beta chain was sequenced within a study of CD8 T cells in ankylosing spondylitis. TCRdb itself ran the 5' RACE reads through MiXCR, one entry per CDR3 protein. The sample includes 230,000 or so distinct CDR3 sequences, roughly a quarter of them seen just once. Germline V gives CDR1 ENHRY, CDR2 SYGVKD. V was cut by 0 bases and J by 7 bases, with 9 bases left in between. This CDR3 has 13 amino acids. This clonotype came up many times. Material: blood, either unsorted or a sorted T cell fraction (not recorded which). The sequence was collected from a male donor with ankylosing spondylitis or in good health (not recorded which). This chain links TRBV10-3 with TRBJ1-2; D unresolved. The CDR3 sequence: CAISESGVGGYTF. CDR3 bases: TGTGCCATCAGTGAGTCCGGCGTCGGTGGCTACACCTTC.